The 2 T cell receptor beta chains given below trace back to one sample, sequenced in a study of cytomegalovirus exposure and HLA in healthy donors. PCR was performed using 60 Vbeta and 13 Jbeta primers. Produced via immunoSEQ multiplex PCR; TCRdb's table is partial and in-frame only. The sample comprises approximately 110,000 clones, roughly 68% of which are singletons, and roughly 0.9% rests with the top ten. The sequenced material came from PBMCs. The source is a woman aged 25 to 39 in good health and CMV-seronegative.

The J gene is TRBJ2-5, the V gene TRBV7-6; TRBD2 is a possible D gene (5 bases). V lost 2 bases to trimming and J lost 0 bases, with 13 bases between them. The CDR3 is made up of 16 amino acids. Germline values: CDR1 SGHVS, CDR2 FNYEAQ. The CDR3 is CASSLFTRGNQETQYF. Written as DNA, the CDR3 is TGTGCCAGCAGCTTATTTACTAGAGGGAACCAAGAGACCCAGTACTTC. Supplemented by reference TRBV7-6 and TRBJ2-5, the full variable domain reads GAGVSQSPRYKVTKRGQDVALRCDPISGHVSLYWYRQALGQGPEFLTYFNYEAQQDKSGLPNDRFSAERPEGSISTLTIQRTEQRDSAMYRCASSLFTRGNQETQYFGPGTRLLVL.

The chain links TRBV5-8 to TRBJ1-5; D might be TRBD1 (5 bases). The CDR3 sequence is 15 residues long. CDR1 is SGHTS, CDR2 YDEGEE, per germline. Trimming took 0 bases from V and 4 from J, leaving 11 bases between them. The CDR3 region is CASSLGRGRNQPQHF. CDR3 bases: TGTGCCAGCAGCTTGGGGAGGGGCAGAAATCAGCCCCAGCATTTT.